This T cell receptor (beta chain) was profiled in a study of molecular identifiers for immune sequencing clone quantification. This clonotype was counted ten times or more. Its antigen remains unidentified. J gave up 0 bases and V 0 bases, and 8 bases lay outside the gene matches. The germline CDR1 and CDR2 sequences are SNHLY and FYNNEI. This CDR3 is 18 amino acids long. Findings of the study overall: The study found clones above 20 RNA copies held over 97% of effector molecules and under 1% in naive cells. Highly expanded clone sizes could be underestimated by identical TCR molecules sharing a barcode.

The authors gated naive CD8 T cells as CD8+CD4-CCR7+CD45RA+ for sorting. Listed TCR primers and previously described methods were used for bulk TCR libraries. TCRdb passed the PCR reads through MiXCR, listing each CDR3 protein once. The sample includes over 600,000 distinct CDR3 sequences, about 20% of them seen just once. The gene calls are TRBV2 and TRBJ1-3, with 7 bases fitting TRBD1. The sequenced sample was naive CD8+ T cells from blood, with Jurkat cell RNA spiked in. The subset is: FACS-sorted CD8+CD4-CCR7+CD45RA+ naive T cells. The clonotype originates from a human donor in good health. Some libraries in this study had Jurkat cell RNA spiked in. CDR3 sequence (DNA): TGTGCCAGCAGTGAAGCGAATAACAGGGGATCCTCTGGAAACACCATATATTTT. Protein product: CASSEANNRGSSGNTIYF.